Reported below is one T cell receptor (beta chain). In the study's own analysis: Reference gene primer amplification yielded estimated nucleated cell counts. This table comes from immunoSEQ multiplex PCR, and its TCRdb copy is limited to in-frame clones, with some not included. That table is the source of V, J and clone size, and D and trimming were worked out from the DNA. The profile shows some 250,000 clones, about 82% of them singletons. This specimen comes from a study of blood T cell repertoires in COVID-19. Study information: Samples representing acute and convalescent COVID-19 were sourced from the United States, Italy and Spain. PBMCs, B-cell-depleted T cells, or T cells were the source of the cDNA or gDNA that made up the material.

The germline gives CDR1 SEHNR, CDR2 FQNEAQ (reference sequence). V lost 2 bases and J 1 base, leaving 14 bases between the germline ends. The CDR3 covers 16 residues. This sequence was found in an elderly man with acute or convalescent COVID-19. The chain uses TRBV7-9 and TRBJ1-1, with D possibly TRBD1 on 6 matching bases. Sequences were obtained from peripheral blood. CDR3 nucleotides: TGTGCCAGCAGCTTATCACAGGGAAACCCGAACACTGAAGCTTTCTTT. This translates into CASSLSQGNPNTEAFF.